These T cell receptor beta chains were read from a single sample in a study of blood T cell repertoires in COVID-19. Sequencing used immunoSEQ multiplex PCR; TCRdb keeps in-frame clones, though not all of them. The sample lists 250,000 to 300,000 clones, roughly 90% occurring once. Sequenced: PBMCs or T cells enriched from blood (not recorded which). The source is a woman aged 40 to 50 who had recovered from COVID-19. Each CDR3 is given with its conserved first and last residue.

J gene | V gene | CDR3 protein
TRBJ1-2 | TRBV27 | CASSLSGTGYYYGYTF
TRBJ1-6 | TRBV7-9 | CASSLGAEFRSPLHF
TRBJ2-1 | TRBV5-5 | CASSLGTASYNEQFF
TRBJ1-4 | TRBV18 | CASSSFTGSTNEKLFF
TRBJ2-1 | TRBV9 | CASSEAGLYNEQFF
TRBJ1-2 | TRBV7-6 | CASSSSPQGSLTF
TRBJ2-1 | TRBV5-8 | CASSDGTSGRNEQFF
TRBJ1-2 | TRBV3-1/TRBV3-2 | CASSQEGARLNYGYTF
TRBJ2-3 | TRBV7-9 | CASSLGQGGNTDTQYF
TRBJ2-5 | TRBV3-1/TRBV3-2 | CASSQDNSGLKGETQYF
TRBJ2-7 | TRBV4-1 | CASSHLGRAARHEQYF
TRBJ1-2 | TRBV2 | CASSATGVENYGYTF
TRBJ2-7 | TRBV4-1 | CASSQGTLNGEQYF
TRBJ1-1 | TRBV7-9 | CASSPRGGFSEAFF
TRBJ2-7 | TRBV5-4 | CASSPGVNWGHEQYF
TRBJ2-3 | TRBV9 | CASSVVGVVGTDTQYF
TRBJ2-2 | TRBV7-8 | CASSLVDSYTGELFF
TRBJ1-4 | TRBV21-1 | CASSNGQGATNEKLFF
TRBJ2-3 | TRBV9 | CASSVAGGYSTDTQYF
TRBJ1-5 | TRBV19 | CASSIGTGTLNQPQHF
TRBJ1-2 | TRBV19 | CASSKPGQERNYGYTF
TRBJ1-2 | TRBV19 | CASHWGGTELYGYTF
TRBJ1-1 | TRBV6-1 | CASSDAGKANTEAFF
TRBJ2-1 | TRBV5-4 | CASSGIWASGNSYNEQFF
TRBJ2-5 | TRBV19 | CASSILAGSSQETQYF
TRBJ2-5 | TRBV11-2 | CASSLGPGPEETQYF
TRBJ1-5 | TRBV19 | CASSKDRGGNQPQHF
TRBJ2-7 | TRBV12-5 | CASGPQGNPTYEQYF
TRBJ2-7 | TRBV27 | CASSFTGQSYEQYF
TRBJ1-2 | TRBV6-2/TRBV6-3 | CASSLQDPQEGYTF
TRBJ2-7 | TRBV11-2 | CASSSSGYEQYF
TRBJ2-7 | TRBV12-5 | CASGSGTGAYEQYF
TRBJ1-2 | TRBV5-4 | CASSEGQGTGGYTF
TRBJ1-3 | TRBV5-1 | CASTRDRGGNTIYF
TRBJ2-2 | TRBV3-1/TRBV3-2 | CASNPGTGVTGELFF
TRBJ2-1 | TRBV7-6 | CASSAYRNEQFF
TRBJ2-5 | TRBV2 | CASAREETQYF
TRBJ2-2 | TRBV24-1 | CATSDSGQGDTGELFF
TRBJ1-4 | TRBV7-6 | CASSRGLRGTGDEKLFF
TRBJ1-2 | TRBV14 | CASSPSLSFNYGYTF
TRBJ1-2 | TRBV11-1 | CASSQQGNYGYTF
TRBJ2-1 | TRBV18 | CASSPGLENEQFF
TRBJ1-4 | TRBV5-4 | CASSPGTENEKLFF
TRBJ2-7 | TRBV7-3 | CASTPPGQPWKQYF
TRBJ1-1 | TRBV27 | CASLPLLVYPEAFF
TRBJ1-2 | TRBV9 | CASSVGGTNYGYTF
TRBJ2-1 | TRBV11-2 | CASSSTSGGPGNEQFF
TRBJ1-4 | TRBV19 | CASSTGASGEKLFF
TRBJ2-1 | TRBV6-1 | CASSERVAEYNEQFF
TRBJ2-7 | TRBV6-5 | CASRVGTGYYEQYF
TRBJ2-3 | TRBV5-6 | CASSLDLGGRHTDTQYF
TRBJ1-2 | TRBV18 | CASSPGGDYGYTF